A single TCR beta chain is shown here with its context. This clonotype was detected many times. Its antigen is still unknown. Per-nucleotide qualities are absent, and no much larger clonotype sits a single base away. These data belong to a study of T cells in Graves' hyperthyroidism and ophthalmopathy (dated by TCRdb to about 2019). General notes on the study: Peripheral blood samples were taken at the time of initial diagnosis, prior to any treatment. TCR V-J signatures able to tell the groups apart were searched for in a discovery cohort of approximately 95 patients, of whom more than 40 had Graves' ophthalmopathy and under 65 had stable Graves' hyperthyroidism. Prospective prediction of ophthalmopathy was tested in an independent validation cohort consisting of about 19 hyperthyroidism patients and some 16 patients who later progressed to ophthalmopathy. The 100 discovery patients were divided at random into training and test sets in a 7:3 ratio. In addition, the study compared T-cell repertoires in thyroid tissue and in blood from five to seven Graves' hyperthyroidism patients. After blood sampling, hyperthyroidism patients were treated with methimazole at a starting dose of 30 mg daily, and ophthalmopathy patients were treated with high-dose intravenous methylprednisolone. According to the paper, TCR Vbeta CDR3 sequencing was carried out on 135 peripheral blood samples, which came from 40 to 45 ophthalmopathy, 80 or so hyperthyroidism and roughly 17 progressor patients.

The TCR beta CDR3 regions were amplified from the RNA transcripts. The first round of RT-PCR for the TCR CDR3 was performed with the HTBI primer set and the Qiagen OneStep RT-PCR kit. The libraries were constructed in a second round of multiplex PCR and then size-selected and purified. Libraries were sequenced paired-end with 100 bp reads on an Illumina HiSeq2000. In the source study's methods: SOAPnuke was used to process the raw data, with reads discarded if the reads contained adapters or uncalled bases, had a mean Phred below 15, or lacked an exact constant-primer or identifier match. High-quality paired reads were merged using COPE v1.2.5, and each unique nucleotide sequence was defined as a clonotype. MiTCR v1.1 was used to align clonotypes to the IMGT TRBV, TRBD and TRBJ reference segments. Only V-J combinations with frequency above 0.0001, covering 99% to 99.2% of repertoires, were analysed. A TCS score was defined as the ratio between F50 (clonal expansion) and ExV (chaos), using BLOSUM62-based TCRdist between CDR3 peptides within each V-J. Welch's t-statistics and random forest reduced 450 to 600 V-J features to roughly 13, which were used in a naive Bayes classifier (R e1071). In TCRdb, the public reads were trimmed at Q25 with fastp and aligned with MiXCR, with productive beta chains retained. All rows with the same CDR3 protein become a single entry with the most common DNA and genes. These V and J calls rely on TCRdb rather than the paper's analysis. The sample records around 440,000 distinct CDR3 sequences, less than 20% of which are singletons. The ten largest clones represent around an eighth of the sample.

From cysteine to phenylalanine, the CDR3 is 16 amino acids long. The retained sequence is limited to the CDR3, 48 bases, with the frame set at the first base. Between the V and J ends, shortened by 2 bases and 0 bases respectively, the junction contains 13 bases. Graves' hyperthyroidism was defined as stable when no progression to ophthalmopathy occurred over 18 months of follow-up. Hyperthyroidism patients were newly diagnosed, had a disease duration of under 2 months, and were aged 18 to 65 years. Any patient with an uncontrolled infection, another autoimmune disease, pregnancy or lactation was excluded. Diagnoses were established on the basis of clinical symptoms, serum thyroxine and TRAb, thyroid ultrasound, and orbital computed tomography. PBMCs were separated from approximately 10 ml of fresh peripheral blood using Ficoll-Paque density gradient centrifugation. Total RNA was extracted using Trizol reagent, and RNA quality was assessed on an Agilent 2100 Bioanalyzer.

Broad study findings and their caveats: In cross-validation, a model built on a 13 V-J signature told ophthalmopathy apart from stable hyperthyroidism with under 90% sensitivity and about 81% specificity, and in testing the same model reached 80%/75%. No statistical method was used to fix the sample size in advance, and group allocation was not hidden from the investigators. In validation, progression to ophthalmopathy was predicted by the model with approximately 67% sensitivity and around 75% specificity, a median of about 6.8 months before onset. Most expanded thyroid clonotypes (frequency above 0.001) were also detected in blood, suggesting blood repertoires may reflect thyroid immune responses.

Sequenced sample: blood. Rearrangement joined TRBV12-3 or TRBV12-4 to TRBJ1-1, with no confidently assigned D gene. The clonotype originates from a woman younger than 35 with Graves' hyperthyroidism. The CDR3 region has the sequence CASSLRWPMMNTEAFF. Read as DNA, the sequence is TGTGCCAGCAGTTTAAGGTGGCCCATGATGAACACTGAAGCTTTCTTT.